This T cell receptor beta chain was captured by sequencing in a study of blood T cell repertoires in COVID-19. Study details: Sample material is recorded as cDNA or gDNA derived from T cells, B-cell-depleted T cells, or PBMCs.

Trimming stripped 2 bases from V and 5 bases from J, with 11 bases between. There are 15 residues in the CDR3. Germline V gene data show CDR1 as SGHRS and CDR2 as YFSETQ. As originally analysed: Amplification with reference gene primers provided the estimates of nucleated cell counts. Method: immunoSEQ multiplex PCR; TCRdb's copy keeps in-frame clones and lacks some. For V, J and clone size, that table is used; D and trimming come from the DNA. Seen here are about 52,000 clones, roughly nine tenths observed once, and the top ten hold more than 15%. The chain couples TRBV5-1 to TRBJ1-6, with D possibly being TRBD1 (6 bases). The TCR comes from a human donor with active COVID-19. The donor label of this sample is uncertain. Input material: peripheral blood. CDR3 sequence reads: CASSFGAGDNSPLHF. The CDR3 region has the DNA TGCGCCAGCAGCTTCGGTGCAGGGGATAATTCACCCCTCCACTTT.